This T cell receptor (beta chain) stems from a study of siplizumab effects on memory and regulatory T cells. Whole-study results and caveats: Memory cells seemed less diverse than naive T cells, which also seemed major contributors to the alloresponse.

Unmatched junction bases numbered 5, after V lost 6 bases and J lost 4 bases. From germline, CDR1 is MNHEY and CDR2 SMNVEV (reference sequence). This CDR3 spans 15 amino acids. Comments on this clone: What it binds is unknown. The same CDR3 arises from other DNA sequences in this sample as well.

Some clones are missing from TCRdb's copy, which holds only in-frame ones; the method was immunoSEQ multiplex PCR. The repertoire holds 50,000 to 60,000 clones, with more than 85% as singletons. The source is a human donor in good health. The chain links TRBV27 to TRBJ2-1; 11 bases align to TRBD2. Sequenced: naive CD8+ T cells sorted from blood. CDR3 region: CASSSGTSGYNEQFF. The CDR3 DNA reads TGTGCCAGCAGCTCCGGGACTAGCGGATACAATGAGCAGTTCTTC.